The entry below gives a single T cell receptor (beta chain) sequence along with its context. The record originates from a study of cytomegalovirus exposure and HLA in healthy donors. This CDR3 has 11 residues. V lost 8 bases to trimming and J lost 12 bases; unmatched junction nucleotides: 7. Germline lookup yields CDR1 MNHNS and CDR2 SASEGT. PCR used 60 Vbeta primers and 13 Jbeta primers. Libraries were prepared by immunoSEQ multiplex PCR; TCRdb keeps only in-frame clonotypes and omits some of them. The sample lists about 64,000 clones, roughly 70% occurring once. The chain combines TRBV6-1 with TRBJ2-1, with 7 bases that match TRBD1. Sequenced sample: PBMCs. The sequence derives from a male donor in good health and CMV-seropositive. This chain's CDR3 is CASGDRDAQFF. CDR3 nucleotide sequence: TGTGCCAGCGGGGACAGAGACGCGCAGTTCTTC.